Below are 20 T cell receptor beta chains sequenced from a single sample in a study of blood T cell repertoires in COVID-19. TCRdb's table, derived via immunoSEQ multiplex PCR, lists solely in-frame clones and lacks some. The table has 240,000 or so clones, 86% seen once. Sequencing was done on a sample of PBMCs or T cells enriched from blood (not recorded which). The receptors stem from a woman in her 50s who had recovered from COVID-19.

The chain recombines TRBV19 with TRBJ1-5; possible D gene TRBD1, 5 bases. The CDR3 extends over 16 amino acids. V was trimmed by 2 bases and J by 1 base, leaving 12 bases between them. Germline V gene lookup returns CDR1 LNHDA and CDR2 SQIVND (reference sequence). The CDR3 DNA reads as TGTGCCAGTAGTATAAGACAGCGATGGAGCAATCAGCCCCAGCATTTT. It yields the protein CASSIRQRWSNQPQHF.

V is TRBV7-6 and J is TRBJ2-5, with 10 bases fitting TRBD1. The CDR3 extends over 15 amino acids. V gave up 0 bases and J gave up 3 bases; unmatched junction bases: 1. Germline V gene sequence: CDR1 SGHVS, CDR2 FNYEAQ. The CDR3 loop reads CASSLAGQGKETQYF. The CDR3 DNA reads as TGTGCCAGCAGCTTAGCGGGACAGGGGAAAGAGACCCAGTACTTC.

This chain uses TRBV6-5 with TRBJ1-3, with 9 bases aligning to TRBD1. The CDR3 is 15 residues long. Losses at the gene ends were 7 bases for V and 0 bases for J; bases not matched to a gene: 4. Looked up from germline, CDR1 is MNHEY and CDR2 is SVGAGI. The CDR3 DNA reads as TGTGCCAGCAAACGGACAGGGGACTCTGGAAACACCATATATTTT. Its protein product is CASKRTGDSGNTIYF.

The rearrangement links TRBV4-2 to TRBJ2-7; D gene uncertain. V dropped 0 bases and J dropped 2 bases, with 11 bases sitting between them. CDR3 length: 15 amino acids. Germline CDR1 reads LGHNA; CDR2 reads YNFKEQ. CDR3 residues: CASSQDPRPPYEQYF. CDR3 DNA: TGTGCCAGCAGCCAAGATCCGAGGCCCCCCTACGAGCAGTACTTC.

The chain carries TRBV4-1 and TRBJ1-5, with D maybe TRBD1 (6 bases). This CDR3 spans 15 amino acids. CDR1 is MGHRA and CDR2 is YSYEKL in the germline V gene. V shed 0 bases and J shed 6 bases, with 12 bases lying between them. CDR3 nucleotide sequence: TGCGCCAGCAGCCAAGAAACAGGGTTTAGTCAGCCCCAGCATTTT. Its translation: CASSQETGFSQPQHF.

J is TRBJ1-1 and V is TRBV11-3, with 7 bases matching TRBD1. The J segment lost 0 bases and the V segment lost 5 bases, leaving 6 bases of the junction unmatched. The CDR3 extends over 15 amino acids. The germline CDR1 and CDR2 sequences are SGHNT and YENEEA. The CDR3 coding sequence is TGTGCCAGCAGCGATCGACAGGGCTTGAACACTGAAGCTTTCTTT. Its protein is CASSDRQGLNTEAFF.

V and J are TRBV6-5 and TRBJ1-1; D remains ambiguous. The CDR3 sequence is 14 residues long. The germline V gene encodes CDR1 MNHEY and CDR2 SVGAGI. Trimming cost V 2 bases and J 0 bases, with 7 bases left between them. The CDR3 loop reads CASSYTRLNTEAFF. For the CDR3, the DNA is TGTGCCAGCAGTTACACCAGATTGAACACTGAAGCTTTCTTT.

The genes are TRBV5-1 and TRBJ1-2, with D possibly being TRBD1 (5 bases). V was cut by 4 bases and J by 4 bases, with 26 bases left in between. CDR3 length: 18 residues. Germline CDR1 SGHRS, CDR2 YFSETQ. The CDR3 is CASSEPGTDYPLGYGYTF. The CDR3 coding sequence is TGCGCCAGCAGCGAACCCGGGACTGACTATCCCCTTGGCTATGGCTACACCTTC. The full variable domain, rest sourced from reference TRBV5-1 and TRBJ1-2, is KAGVTQTPRYLIKTRGQQVTLSCSPISGHRSVSWYQQTPGQGLQFLFEYFSETQRNKGNFPGRFSGRQFSNSRSEMNVSTLELGDSALYLCASSEPGTDYPLGYGYTFGSGTRLTVV.

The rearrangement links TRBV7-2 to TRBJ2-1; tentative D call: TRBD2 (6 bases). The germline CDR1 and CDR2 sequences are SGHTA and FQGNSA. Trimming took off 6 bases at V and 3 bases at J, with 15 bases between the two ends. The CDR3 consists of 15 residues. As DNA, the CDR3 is TGTGCCAGCAGGTCCGCGGGGAAAAGCTACAATGAGCAGTTCTTC. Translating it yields CASRSAGKSYNEQFF. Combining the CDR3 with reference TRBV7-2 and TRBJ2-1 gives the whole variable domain GAGVSQSPSNKVTEKGKDVELRCDPISGHTALYWYRQSLGQGLEFLIYFQGNSAPDKSGLPSDRFSAERTGGSVSTLTIQRTQQEDSAVYLCASRSAGKSYNEQFFGPGTRLTVL.

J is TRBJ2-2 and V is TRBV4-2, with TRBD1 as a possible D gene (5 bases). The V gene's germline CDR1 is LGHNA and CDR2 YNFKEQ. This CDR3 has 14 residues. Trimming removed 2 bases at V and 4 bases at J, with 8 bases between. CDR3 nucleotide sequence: TGTGCCAGCAGCCAAACCCAGGGCACCGGGGAGCTGTTTTTT. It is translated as CASSQTQGTGELFF.

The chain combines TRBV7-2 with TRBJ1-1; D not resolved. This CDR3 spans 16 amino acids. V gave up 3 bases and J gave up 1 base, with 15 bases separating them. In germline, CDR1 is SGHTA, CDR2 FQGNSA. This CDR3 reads CASSFRLGVGNTEAFF. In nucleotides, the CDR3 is TGTGCCAGCAGCTTCCGCCTCGGGGTGGGGAACACTGAAGCTTTCTTT.

The CDR3 here is CASSDRQGAGAFF. CDR3 bases: TGTGCCAGCAGTGATCGACAGGGCGCTGGAGCTTTCTTT. The V and J genes are TRBV6-1 and TRBJ1-1, with TRBD1 identical over 7 bases. V shed 3 bases and J 10 bases; nucleotides not matched to a gene: 8. This CDR3 region has 13 residues. Germline CDR1 reads MNHNS; CDR2 reads SASEGT.

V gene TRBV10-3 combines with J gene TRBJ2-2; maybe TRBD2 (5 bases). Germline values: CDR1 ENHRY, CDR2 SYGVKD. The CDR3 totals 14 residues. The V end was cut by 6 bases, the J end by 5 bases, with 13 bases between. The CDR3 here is CAISSEGRTGELFF. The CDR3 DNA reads TGTGCCATCAGCTCAGAGGGAAGGACCGGGGAGCTGTTTTTT.

CDR3 loop: CAWRETGGGNTIYF. CDR3 DNA sequence: TGTGCCTGGAGGGAGACAGGGGGAGGAAACACCATATATTTT. V usage is TRBV30 and J usage is TRBJ1-3; 9 nucleotides match TRBD1. Looked up from germline, CDR1 is GTSNPN and CDR2 is SVGIG (reference sequence). The junction had 4 bases not matched to a gene; V was cut back by 3 bases and J by 4 bases. The CDR3 spans 14 residues.

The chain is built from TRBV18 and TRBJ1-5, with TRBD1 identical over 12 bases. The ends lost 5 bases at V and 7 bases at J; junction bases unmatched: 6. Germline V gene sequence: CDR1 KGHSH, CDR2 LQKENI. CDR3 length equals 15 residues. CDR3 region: CASSSGTGGWQPQHF. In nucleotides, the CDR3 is TGTGCCAGCTCATCCGGGACAGGGGGCTGGCAGCCCCAGCATTTT.

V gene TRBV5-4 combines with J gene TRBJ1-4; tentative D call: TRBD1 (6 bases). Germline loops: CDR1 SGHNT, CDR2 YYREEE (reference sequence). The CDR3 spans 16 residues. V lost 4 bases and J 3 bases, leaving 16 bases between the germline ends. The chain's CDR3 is CASSDGDRTPNEKLFF. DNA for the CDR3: TGTGCCAGCAGCGATGGAGACAGGACTCCTAATGAAAAACTGTTTTTT.

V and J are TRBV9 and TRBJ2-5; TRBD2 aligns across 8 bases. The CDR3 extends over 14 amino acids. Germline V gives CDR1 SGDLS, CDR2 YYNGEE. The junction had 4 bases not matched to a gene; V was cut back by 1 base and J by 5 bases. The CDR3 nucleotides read TGTGCCAGCAGCGTACGGTCGGGAGGGGAGACCCAGTACTTC. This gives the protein CASSVRSGGETQYF.

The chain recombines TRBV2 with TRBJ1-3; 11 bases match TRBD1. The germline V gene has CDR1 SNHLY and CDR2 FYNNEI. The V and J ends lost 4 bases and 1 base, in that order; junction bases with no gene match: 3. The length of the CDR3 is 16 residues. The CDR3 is CASSADRGLSGNTIYF. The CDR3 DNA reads TGTGCCAGCAGTGCGGACAGGGGGCTTTCTGGAAACACCATATATTTT.

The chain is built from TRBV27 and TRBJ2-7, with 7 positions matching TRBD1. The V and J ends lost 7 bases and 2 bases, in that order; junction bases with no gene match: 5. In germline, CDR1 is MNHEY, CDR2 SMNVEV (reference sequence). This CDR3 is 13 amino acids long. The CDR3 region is CASTSGQPYEQYF. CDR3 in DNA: TGTGCCAGCACGTCGGGACAGCCCTACGAGCAGTACTTC.

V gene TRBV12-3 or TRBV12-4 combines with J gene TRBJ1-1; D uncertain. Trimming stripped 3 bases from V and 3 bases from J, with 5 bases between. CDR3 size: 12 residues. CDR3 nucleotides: TGTGCCAGCAGTTTCCCTTACACTGAAGCTTTCTTT. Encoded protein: CASSFPYTEAFF.